The rows below give T cell receptor beta chains drawn from one sample of a study of blood T cells in healthy people across ages. TCRdb used MiXCR to reprocess the 5' RACE reads, holding one entry per CDR3 protein. The table shows about 1.7 million distinct CDR3 sequences, with roughly 27% occurring only once. The sequencing input was blood. The receptor source for this set is a woman between 25 and 40 years old in good health. Each CDR3 is given with its conserved first and last residue. The D gene is left open where the match is weak. Size tells how often a clone was seen (once, few, many) or the class of an expanded clone, and some rows leave it out.

len | j_gene | abundance | v_gene | d_gene | CDR3nt | CDR3aa
15 | TRBJ2-1 | . | TRBV14 | TRBD1 | TGTGCCAGCAGCCAAGGGACAGGGGGCCCGAGGGAGCAGTTCTTC | CASSQGTGGPREQFF
16 | TRBJ2-5 | few | TRBV4-1 | TRBD2 | TGCGCCAGCAGCCAAGATGGAGGTGGGGGGGGAGAGACCCAGTACTTC | CASSQDGGGGGETQYF
15 | TRBJ1-4 | . | TRBV5-1 | . | TGCGCCAACAGCCTCGGAACTGGGACTTTGGAAAAACTGTTTTTT | CANSLGTGTLEKLFF
16 | TRBJ1-3 | . | TRBV7-2 | TRBD1 | TGTGCCAGCAGCTTAGATGCAGGGGGGACTGGAAACACCATATATTTT | CASSLDAGGTGNTIYF
13 | TRBJ2-7 | many | TRBV4-3 | . | TGCGCCAGCAGCCAAAGGACAGCCTACGAGCAGTACTTC | CASSQRTAYEQYF
14 | TRBJ1-1 | few | TRBV29-1 | . | TGCAGCGTTGAAGTACCGGGGGAGACCACTGAAGCTTTCTTT | CSVEVPGETTEAFF
16 | TRBJ2-3 | . | TRBV7-9 | . | TGTGCCAGCAGCTTAGCTAGCGGAAGCGGTAGAGATACGCAGTATTTT | CASSLASGSGRDTQYF
16 | TRBJ2-7 | . | TRBV6-2/TRBV6-3 | TRBD1 | TGTGCCAGCAGTTACTCGAAGCTCGGACAGGTCTACGAGCAGTACTTC | CASSYSKLGQVYEQYF
12 | TRBJ2-3 | many | TRBV12-3/TRBV12-4 | . | TGTGCCAGCAGCCTCTTCACAGATACGCAGTATTTT | CASSLFTDTQYF
13 | TRBJ1-2 | few | TRBV7-9 | TRBD1 | TGTGCCAGCAGCGTTACAGGGGGCTCTGTCTACACCTTC | CASSVTGGSVYTF
15 | TRBJ2-1 | few | TRBV5-1 | . | TGCGCCAGCACCCTGAGTGTTGGACTCGACAATGAGCAGTTCTTC | CASTLSVGLDNEQFF
15 | TRBJ2-3 | many | TRBV7-2 | TRBD2 | TGTGCCAGCAGCACCCGAGCGGGGAGCACAGATACGCAGTATTTT | CASSTRAGSTDTQYF
13 | TRBJ1-1 | . | TRBV10-3 | TRBD1 | TGTGCCATCAGTTACAGGGGAGGCACTGAAGCTTTCTTT | CAISYRGGTEAFF
17 | TRBJ2-6 | few | TRBV7-3 | TRBD2 | TGTGCCAGCAGCCCGCAAGGGGCGGGGGCTGGGGCCAACGTCCTGACTTTC | CASSPQGAGAGANVLTF
13 | TRBJ2-1 | . | TRBV19 | . | TGTGCCAGTAGTATACAACTAGGGGACGAGCAGTTCTTC | CASSIQLGDEQFF
15 | TRBJ2-3 | . | TRBV11-2 | . | TGTGCCAGCAGCTTAGATCGGGGGGCTTCAGATACGCAGTATTTT | CASSLDRGASDTQYF
14 | TRBJ2-1 | . | TRBV7-8 | TRBD2 | TGTGCCAGCAACTTACGGACCGGGAGGCGTGAGCAGTTCTTC | CASNLRTGRREQFF
12 | TRBJ2-1 | . | TRBV6-6 | . | TGTGCCAGCAGTTACCCACACGACGAGCAGTTCTTC | CASSYPHDEQFF
15 | TRBJ2-1 | many | TRBV20-1 | TRBD1 | TGCAGTGCTAGAGTGGACAGGGCGAAGACAAGTGAGCAGTTCTTC | CSARVDRAKTSEQFF
14 | TRBJ2-7 | . | TRBV6-5 | TRBD1 | TGTGCCAGCAGTTACTCGGGACAGGGGAATGAGCAGTACTTC | CASSYSGQGNEQYF
16 | TRBJ2-3 | few | TRBV7-6 | TRBD2 | TGTGCCAGCAGCTTAGTAGCTTCTAGCGGGGGTGATACGCAGTATTTT | CASSLVASSGGDTQYF
17 | TRBJ1-1 | once | TRBV10-3 | TRBD1 | TGTGCCATCAGTGATAAACTAGGGATACAGGGGGGCACTGAAGCTTTCTTT | CAISDKLGIQGGTEAFF
16 | TRBJ2-3 | . | TRBV2 | TRBD2 | TGTGCCAGCAGCGCCGTAGCGGGAGAGGGAACAGATACGCAGTATTTT | CASSAVAGEGTDTQYF
14 | TRBJ2-5 | . | TRBV27 | . | TGTGCCAGCAGTCTCGATAAGGGGGGAGAGACCCAGTACTTC | CASSLDKGGETQYF
16 | TRBJ2-1 | . | TRBV7-6 | . | TGTGCCAGCAGCTTAGCGTCGGGACCTATCTACAATGAGCAGTTCTTC | CASSLASGPIYNEQFF
13 | TRBJ2-3 | . | TRBV29-1 | . | TGCAGCGGATCCCAGGGAAGCACAGATACGCAGTATTTT | CSGSQGSTDTQYF
13 | TRBJ1-2 | few | TRBV7-9 | . | TGTGCCAGCAGTCAATCAGAGAATTATGGCTACACCTTC | CASSQSENYGYTF
15 | TRBJ2-7 | . | TRBV29-1 | TRBD2 | TGCAGCGTTGAGACAACTAGCGGACCTACCTGCGAGCAGTACTTC | CSVETTSGPTCEQYF
12 | TRBJ2-7 | . | TRBV2 | . | TGTGCCAGCGCCAGGGGGGTCGACGAGCAGTACTTC | CASARGVDEQYF
14 | TRBJ2-1 | many | TRBV6-6 | . | TGTGCCAGCAGTTACCATACAGGGAGGAATGAGCAGTTCTTC | CASSYHTGRNEQFF
13 | TRBJ2-7 | many | TRBV29-1 | . | TGCAGCGTTGACAGTGAGGGGGCCTACGAGCAGTACTTC | CSVDSEGAYEQYF
16 | TRBJ2-1 | . | TRBV28 | TRBD2 | TGTGCCAGCAGCCTTTCCCGACTAGCGGGGTACAATGAGCAGTTCTTC | CASSLSRLAGYNEQFF
17 | TRBJ2-7 | few | TRBV3-1 | TRBD2 | TGTGCCAGCAGCCAAGGGGGGCCTGAGCGGGAGACCTACGAGCAGTACTTC | CASSQGGPERETYEQYF
15 | TRBJ2-2 | . | TRBV3-1 | TRBD1 | TGTGCCAGCAGCCTTCGGACAGGGAAGGTCGGGGAGCTGTTTTTT | CASSLRTGKVGELFF
15 | TRBJ2-1 | few | TRBV28 | . | TGTGCCAGCAGGCGGGGACCGCTACCCTACAATGAGCAGTTCTTC | CASRRGPLPYNEQFF
13 | TRBJ1-2 | once | TRBV5-1 | TRBD1 | TGCGCCAGCAGCGTGCTACAGGGGGATGGCTACACCTTC | CASSVLQGDGYTF
15 | TRBJ1-2 | . | TRBV28 | TRBD1 | TGTGCCAGCGCCTTACCGTCGGGACAGCTCGGTGGCTACACCTTC | CASALPSGQLGGYTF
13 | TRBJ2-7 | many | TRBV5-1 | . | TGCGCCAGCACTCTAGACGGTCCCTACGAGCAGTACTTC | CASTLDGPYEQYF
14 | TRBJ2-3 | few | TRBV20-1 | . | TGCAGTGCTTTGGAAGTCCCCAGCACAGATACGCAGTATTTT | CSALEVPSTDTQYF
16 | TRBJ2-1 | . | TRBV10-3 | TRBD2 | TGTGCCATCAGTGAGTCCCGGACTAGCGGGGCCAATGAGCAGTTCTTC | CAISESRTSGANEQFF
14 | TRBJ1-4 | few | TRBV7-9 | TRBD1 | TGTGCCAGCACCCCAGGGGGCTTTAATGAAAAACTGTTTTTT | CASTPGGFNEKLFF
12 | TRBJ1-2 | . | TRBV30 | . | TGTGCCTACTCCGTGGGGAGCTATGGCTACACCTTC | CAYSVGSYGYTF
16 | TRBJ2-2 | . | TRBV7-6 | TRBD1 | TGTGCCAGCAGCTTACGACAGGGGCTGAACACCGGGGAGCTGTTTTTT | CASSLRQGLNTGELFF
11 | TRBJ1-1 | once | TRBV12-3/TRBV12-4 | TRBD1 | TGTACCAGCAGCCGACGACAGGGAGCTTTCTTT | CTSSRRQGAFF
12 | TRBJ2-7 | . | TRBV11-2 | . | TGTGCCAGCAGCATACGGGAGTACGAGCAGTACTTC | CASSIREYEQYF
16 | TRBJ2-1 | . | TRBV20-1 | . | TGCAGTGCTAGAGTAGGTGGGAGGCGTACCTACAATGAGCAGTTCTTC | CSARVGGRRTYNEQFF